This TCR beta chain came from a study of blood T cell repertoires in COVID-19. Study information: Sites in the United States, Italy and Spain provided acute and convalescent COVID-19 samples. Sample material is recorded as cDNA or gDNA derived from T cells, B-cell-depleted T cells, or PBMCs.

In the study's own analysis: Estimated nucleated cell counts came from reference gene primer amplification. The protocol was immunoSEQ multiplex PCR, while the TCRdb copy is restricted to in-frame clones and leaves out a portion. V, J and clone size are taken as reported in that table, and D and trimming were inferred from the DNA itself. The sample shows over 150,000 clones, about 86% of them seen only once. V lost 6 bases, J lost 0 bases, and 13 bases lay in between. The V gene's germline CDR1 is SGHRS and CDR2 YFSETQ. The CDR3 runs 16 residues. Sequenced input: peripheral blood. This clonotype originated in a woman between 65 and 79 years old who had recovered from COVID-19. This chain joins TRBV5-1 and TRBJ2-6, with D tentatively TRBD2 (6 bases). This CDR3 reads CASMKRANSGANVLTF. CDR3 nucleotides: TGCGCCAGCATGAAGCGGGCCAACTCTGGGGCCAACGTCCTGACTTTC.